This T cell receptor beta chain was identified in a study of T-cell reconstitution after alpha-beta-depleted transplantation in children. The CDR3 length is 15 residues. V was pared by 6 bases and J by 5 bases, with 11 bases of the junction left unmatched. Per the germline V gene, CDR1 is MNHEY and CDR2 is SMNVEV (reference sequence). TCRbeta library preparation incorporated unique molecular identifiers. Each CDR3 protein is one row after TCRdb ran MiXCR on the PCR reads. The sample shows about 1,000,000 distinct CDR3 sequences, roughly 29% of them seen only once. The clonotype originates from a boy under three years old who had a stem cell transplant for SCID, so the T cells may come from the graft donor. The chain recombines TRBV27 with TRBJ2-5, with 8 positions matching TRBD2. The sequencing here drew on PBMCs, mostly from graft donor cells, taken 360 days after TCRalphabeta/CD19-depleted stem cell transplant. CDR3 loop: CASRDAGGPWETQYF. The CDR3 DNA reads TGTGCCAGCAGAGACGCGGGGGGCCCATGGGAGACCCAGTACTTC.